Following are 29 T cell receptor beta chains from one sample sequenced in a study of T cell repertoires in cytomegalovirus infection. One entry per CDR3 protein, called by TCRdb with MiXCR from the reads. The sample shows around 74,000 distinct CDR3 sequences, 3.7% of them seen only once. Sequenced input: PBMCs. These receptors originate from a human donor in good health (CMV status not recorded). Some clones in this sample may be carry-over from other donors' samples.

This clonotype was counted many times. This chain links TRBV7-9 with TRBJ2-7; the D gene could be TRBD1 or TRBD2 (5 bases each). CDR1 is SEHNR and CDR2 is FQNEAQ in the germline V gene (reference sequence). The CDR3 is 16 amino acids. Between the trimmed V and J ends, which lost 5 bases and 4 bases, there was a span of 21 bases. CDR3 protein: CASSPGEGRRFYEQYF. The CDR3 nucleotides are TGTGCCAGCAGCCCCGGAGAGGGGCGGCGGTTTTACGAGCAGTACTTC. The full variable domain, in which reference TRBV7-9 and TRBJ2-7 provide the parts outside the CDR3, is DTGVSQNPRHKITKRGQNVTFRCDPISEHNRLYWYRQTLGQGPEFLTYFQNEAQLEKSRLLSDRFSAERPKGSFSTLEIQRTEQGDSAMYLCASSPGEGRRFYEQYFGPGTRLTVT.

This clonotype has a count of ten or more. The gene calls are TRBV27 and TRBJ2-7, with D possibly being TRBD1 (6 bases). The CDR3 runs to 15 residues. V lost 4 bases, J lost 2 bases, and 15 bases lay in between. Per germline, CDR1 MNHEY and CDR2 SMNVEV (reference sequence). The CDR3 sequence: CASSSRGRFTYEQYF. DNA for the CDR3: TGTGCCAGCAGTTCCAGGGGTCGGTTTACCTACGAGCAGTACTTC.

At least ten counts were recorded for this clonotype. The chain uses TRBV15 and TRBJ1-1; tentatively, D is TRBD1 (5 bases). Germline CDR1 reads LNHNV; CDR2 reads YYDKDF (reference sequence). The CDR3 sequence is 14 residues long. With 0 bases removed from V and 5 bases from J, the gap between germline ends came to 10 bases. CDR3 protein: CATSRDYDRTEAFF. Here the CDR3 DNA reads TGTGCCACCAGCAGAGATTACGACAGAACTGAAGCTTTCTTT.

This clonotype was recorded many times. In nucleotides, the CDR3 is TGTGCCAGCAGCTTAGGGCCCTGGGATAGGGTACAGGATGAGCAGTTCTTC. As protein: CASSLGPWDRVQDEQFF. V is TRBV7-2 and J is TRBJ2-1; a weak D match, TRBD1 (5 bases). Germline-derived CDR1 and CDR2 are SGHTA and FQGNSA. The CDR3 is 17 amino acids. The ends were cut back, 1 base at V and 8 bases at J, with 21 bases in the middle.

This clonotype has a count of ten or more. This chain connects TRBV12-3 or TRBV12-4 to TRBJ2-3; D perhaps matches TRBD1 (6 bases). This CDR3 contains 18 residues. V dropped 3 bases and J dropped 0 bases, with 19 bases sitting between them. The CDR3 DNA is TGTGCCAGCAGTTTTGTTTCTTTACGGACAGCTAGCACAGATACGCAGTATTTT. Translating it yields CASSFVSLRTASTDTQYF.

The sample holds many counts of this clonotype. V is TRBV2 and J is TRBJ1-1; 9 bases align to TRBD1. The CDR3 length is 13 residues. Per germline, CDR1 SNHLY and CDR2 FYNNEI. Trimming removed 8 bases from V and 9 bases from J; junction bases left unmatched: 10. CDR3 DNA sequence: TGTGCCAGCTGTTTTGCCGGACAGGGGAAAGCTTTCTTT. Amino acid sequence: CASCFAGQGKAFF.

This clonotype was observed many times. The CDR3 DNA reads as TGTGCCAGCAGCCCGTTTGGTAGCGGGGCGGGGAATGAGCAGTTCTTC. It specifies CASSPFGSGAGNEQFF. This chain joins TRBV7-2 and TRBJ2-1, with 8 bases fitting TRBD2. This CDR3 has 16 residues. J gave up 7 bases and V 5 bases, and 13 bases lay outside the gene matches. CDR1 SGHTA and CDR2 FQGNSA come from the germline V gene.

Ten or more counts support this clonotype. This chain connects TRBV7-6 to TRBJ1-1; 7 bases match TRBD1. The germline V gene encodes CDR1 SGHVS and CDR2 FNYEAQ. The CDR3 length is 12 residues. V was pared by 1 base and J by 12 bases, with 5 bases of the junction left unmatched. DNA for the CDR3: TGTGCCAGCAGCTTAGAACAGGGGCTCCCTTTCTTT. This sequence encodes CASSLEQGLPFF. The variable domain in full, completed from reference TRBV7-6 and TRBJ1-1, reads GAGVSQSPRYKVTKRGQDVALRCDPISGHVSLYWYRQALGQGPEFLTYFNYEAQQDKSGLPNDRFSAERPEGSISTLTIQRTEQRDSAMYRCASSLEQGLPFFGQGTRLTVV.

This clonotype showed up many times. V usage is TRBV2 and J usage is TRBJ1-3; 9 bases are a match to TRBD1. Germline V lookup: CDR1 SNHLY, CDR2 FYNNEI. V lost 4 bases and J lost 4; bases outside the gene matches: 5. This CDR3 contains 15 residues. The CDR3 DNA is TGTGCCAGCAGTGTGGGGACAGGGCTAGGAAACACCATATATTTT. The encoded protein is CASSVGTGLGNTIYF.

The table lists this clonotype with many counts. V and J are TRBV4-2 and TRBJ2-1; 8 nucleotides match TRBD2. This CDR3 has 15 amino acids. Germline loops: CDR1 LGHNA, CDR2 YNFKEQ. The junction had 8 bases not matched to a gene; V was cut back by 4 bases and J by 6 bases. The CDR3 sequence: CASSPRAGGSNEQFF. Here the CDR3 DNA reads TGTGCCAGCAGCCCGCGGGCGGGGGGCTCCAATGAGCAGTTCTTC.

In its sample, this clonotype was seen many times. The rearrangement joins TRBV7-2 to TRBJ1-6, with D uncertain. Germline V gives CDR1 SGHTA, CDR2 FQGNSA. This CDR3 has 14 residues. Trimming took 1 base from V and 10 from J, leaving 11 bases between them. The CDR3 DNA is TGTGCCAGCAGCTTAGGGACTAGGCCCTCACCCCTCCACTTT. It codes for CASSLGTRPSPLHF.

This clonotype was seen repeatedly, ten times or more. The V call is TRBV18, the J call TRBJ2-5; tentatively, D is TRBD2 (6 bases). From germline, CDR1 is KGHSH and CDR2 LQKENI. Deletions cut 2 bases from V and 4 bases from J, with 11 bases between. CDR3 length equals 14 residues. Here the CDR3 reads CASSPGLGGETQYF. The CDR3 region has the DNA TGTGCCAGCTCACCAGGGCTGGGGGGAGAGACCCAGTACTTC.

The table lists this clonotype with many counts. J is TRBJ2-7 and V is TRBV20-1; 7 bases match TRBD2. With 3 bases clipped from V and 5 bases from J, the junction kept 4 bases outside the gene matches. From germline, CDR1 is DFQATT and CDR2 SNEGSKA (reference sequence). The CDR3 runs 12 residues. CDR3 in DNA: TGCAGTGCTAGTTTGGGGGGGGACGAGCAGTACTTC. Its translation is CSASLGGDEQYF.

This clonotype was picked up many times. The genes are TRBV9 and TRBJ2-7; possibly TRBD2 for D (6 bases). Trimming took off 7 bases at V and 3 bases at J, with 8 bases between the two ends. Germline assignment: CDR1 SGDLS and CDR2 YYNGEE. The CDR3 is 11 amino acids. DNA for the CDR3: TGTGCCAGCGGGGGACTCTACGAGCAGTACTTC. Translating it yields CASGGLYEQYF. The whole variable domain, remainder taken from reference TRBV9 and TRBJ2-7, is DSGVTQTPKHLITATGQRVTLRCSPRSGDLSVYWYQQSLDQGLQFLIQYYNGEERAKGNILERFSAQQFPDLHSELNLSSLELGDSALYFCASGGLYEQYFGPGTRLTVT.

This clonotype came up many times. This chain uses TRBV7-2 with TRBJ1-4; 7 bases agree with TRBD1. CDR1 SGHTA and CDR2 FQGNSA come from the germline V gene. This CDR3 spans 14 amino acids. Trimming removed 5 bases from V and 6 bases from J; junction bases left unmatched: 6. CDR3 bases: TGTGCCAGCAGCCCCGGGACAGCCGATGAAAAACTGTTTTTT. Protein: CASSPGTADEKLFF.

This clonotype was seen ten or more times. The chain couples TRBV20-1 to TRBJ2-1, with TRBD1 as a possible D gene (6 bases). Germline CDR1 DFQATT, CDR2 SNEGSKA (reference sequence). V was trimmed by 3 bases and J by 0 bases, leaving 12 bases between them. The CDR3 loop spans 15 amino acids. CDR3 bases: TGCAGTGCTAGGGCCGGGACATACTCCTACAATGAGCAGTTCTTC. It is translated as CSARAGTYSYNEQFF.

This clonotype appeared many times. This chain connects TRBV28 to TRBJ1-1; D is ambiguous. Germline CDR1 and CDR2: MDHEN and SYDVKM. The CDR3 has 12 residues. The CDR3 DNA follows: TGTGGCGCGCGTTTGGGAGACACTGAAGCTTTCTTT. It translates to CGARLGDTEAFF. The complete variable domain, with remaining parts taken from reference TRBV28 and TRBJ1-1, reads DVKVTQSSRYLVKRTGEKVFLECVQDMDHENMFWYRQDPGLGLRLIYFSYDVKMKEKGDIPEGYSVSREKKERFSLILESASTNQTSMYLCGARLGDTEAFFGQGTRLTVV.

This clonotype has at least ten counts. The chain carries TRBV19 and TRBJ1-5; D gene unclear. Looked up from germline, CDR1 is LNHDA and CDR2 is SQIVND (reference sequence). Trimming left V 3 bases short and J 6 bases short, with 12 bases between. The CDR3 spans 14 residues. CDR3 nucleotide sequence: TGTGCCAGTAGTATCCGGGCCCGGGGTCAGCCCCAGCATTTT. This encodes CASSIRARGQPQHF.

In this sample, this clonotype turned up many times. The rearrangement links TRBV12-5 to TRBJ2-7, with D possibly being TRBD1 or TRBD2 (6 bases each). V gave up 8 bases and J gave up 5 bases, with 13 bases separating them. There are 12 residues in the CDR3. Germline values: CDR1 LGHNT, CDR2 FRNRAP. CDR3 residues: CASSPGGNEQYF. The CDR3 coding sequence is TGTGCTAGTTCCCCCGGGGGCAACGAGCAGTACTTC.

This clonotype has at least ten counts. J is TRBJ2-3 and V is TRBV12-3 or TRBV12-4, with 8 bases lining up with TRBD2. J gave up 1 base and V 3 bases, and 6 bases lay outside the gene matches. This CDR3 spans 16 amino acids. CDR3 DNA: TGTGCCAGCAGTTTGGGGCGGGGGGACCGCACAGATACGCAGTATTTT. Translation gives CASSLGRGDRTDTQYF.

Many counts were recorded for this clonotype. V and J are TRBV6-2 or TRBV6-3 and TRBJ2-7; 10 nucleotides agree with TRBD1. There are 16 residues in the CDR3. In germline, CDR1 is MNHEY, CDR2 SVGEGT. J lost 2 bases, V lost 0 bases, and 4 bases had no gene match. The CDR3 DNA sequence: TGTGCCAGCAGTTACTCGGGGACAGGGGACCCCTACGAGCAGTACTTC. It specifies CASSYSGTGDPYEQYF.

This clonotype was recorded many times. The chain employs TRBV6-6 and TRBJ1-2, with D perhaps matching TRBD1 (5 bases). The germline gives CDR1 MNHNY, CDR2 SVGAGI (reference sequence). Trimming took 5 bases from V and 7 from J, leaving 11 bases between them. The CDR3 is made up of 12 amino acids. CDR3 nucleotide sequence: TGTGCCAGCAGTCAGGGAGTGGTTGGCTACACCTTC. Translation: CASSQGVVGYTF.

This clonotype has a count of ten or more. Here the CDR3 reads CASSRTTGGVGYTF. The CDR3 DNA is TGTGCCAGCAGCAGAACAACAGGGGGCGTCGGCTACACCTTC. The V and J genes are TRBV7-9 and TRBJ1-2, with 9 positions matching TRBD1. The J segment lost 8 bases and the V segment lost 5 bases, leaving 9 bases of the junction unmatched. Germline values: CDR1 SEHNR, CDR2 FQNEAQ (reference sequence). The CDR3 sequence is 14 residues long. Filled out from reference TRBV7-9 and TRBJ1-2, the complete variable domain reads DTGVSQNPRHKITKRGQNVTFRCDPISEHNRLYWYRQTLGQGPEFLTYFQNEAQLEKSRLLSDRFSAERPKGSFSTLEIQRTEQGDSAMYLCASSRTTGGVGYTFGSGTRLTVV.

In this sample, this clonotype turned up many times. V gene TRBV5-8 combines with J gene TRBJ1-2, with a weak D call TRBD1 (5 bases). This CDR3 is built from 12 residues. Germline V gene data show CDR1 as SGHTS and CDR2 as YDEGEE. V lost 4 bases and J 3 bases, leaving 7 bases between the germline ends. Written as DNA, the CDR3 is TGTGCCAGCAGCGCGGGACACTATGGCTACACCTTC. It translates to CASSAGHYGYTF.

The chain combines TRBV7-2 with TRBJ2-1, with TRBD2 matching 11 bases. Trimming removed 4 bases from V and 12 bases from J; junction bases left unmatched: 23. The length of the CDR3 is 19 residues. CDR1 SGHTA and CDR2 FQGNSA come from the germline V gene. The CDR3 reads CASSSYLTSGKSSYHAQFF. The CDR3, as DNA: TGTGCCAGCAGCTCTTACTTGACTAGCGGGAAAAGCTCCTACCATGCGCAGTTCTTC.

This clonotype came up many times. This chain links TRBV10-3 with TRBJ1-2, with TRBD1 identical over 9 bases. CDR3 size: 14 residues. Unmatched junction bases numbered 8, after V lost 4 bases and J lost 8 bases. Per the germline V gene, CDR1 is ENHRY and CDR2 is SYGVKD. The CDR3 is CAISAQQGARGYTF. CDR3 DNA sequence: TGTGCCATCAGTGCCCAACAGGGGGCGCGGGGCTACACCTTC.

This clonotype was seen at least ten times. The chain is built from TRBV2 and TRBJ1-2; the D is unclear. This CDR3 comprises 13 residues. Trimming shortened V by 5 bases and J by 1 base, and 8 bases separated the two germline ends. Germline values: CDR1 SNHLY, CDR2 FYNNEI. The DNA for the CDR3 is TGTGCCAGCAGTAGAACGGATAACTATGGCTACACCTTC. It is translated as CASSRTDNYGYTF.

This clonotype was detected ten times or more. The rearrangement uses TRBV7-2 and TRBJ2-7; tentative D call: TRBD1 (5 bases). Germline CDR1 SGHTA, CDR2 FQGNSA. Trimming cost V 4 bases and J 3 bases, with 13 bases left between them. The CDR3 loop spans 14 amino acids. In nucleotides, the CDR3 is TGTGCCAGCAGCTCCCAGGGTCTAAGCTACGAGCAGTACTTC. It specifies CASSSQGLSYEQYF.

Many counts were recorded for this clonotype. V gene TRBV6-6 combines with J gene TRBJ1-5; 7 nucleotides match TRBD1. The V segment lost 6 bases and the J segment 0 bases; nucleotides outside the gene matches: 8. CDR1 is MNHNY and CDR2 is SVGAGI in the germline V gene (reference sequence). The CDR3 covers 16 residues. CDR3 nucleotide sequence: TGTGCCAGCAGAACTGACAGGGTTTATAGCAATCAGCCCCAGCATTTT. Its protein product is CASRTDRVYSNQPQHF.